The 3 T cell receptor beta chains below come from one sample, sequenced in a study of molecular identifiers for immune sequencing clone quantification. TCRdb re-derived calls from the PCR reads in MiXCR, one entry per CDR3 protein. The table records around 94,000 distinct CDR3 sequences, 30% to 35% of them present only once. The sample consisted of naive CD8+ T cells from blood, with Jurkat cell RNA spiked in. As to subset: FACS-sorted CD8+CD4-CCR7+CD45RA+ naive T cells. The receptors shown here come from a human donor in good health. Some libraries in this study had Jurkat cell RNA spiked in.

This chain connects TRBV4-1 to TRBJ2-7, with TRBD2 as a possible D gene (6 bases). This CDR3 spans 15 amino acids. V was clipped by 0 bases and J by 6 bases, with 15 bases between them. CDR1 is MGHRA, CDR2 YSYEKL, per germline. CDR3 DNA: TGCGCCAGCAGCCAAGATCAAATTTCGGGGGTCGAGCAGTACTTC. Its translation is CASSQDQISGVEQYF.

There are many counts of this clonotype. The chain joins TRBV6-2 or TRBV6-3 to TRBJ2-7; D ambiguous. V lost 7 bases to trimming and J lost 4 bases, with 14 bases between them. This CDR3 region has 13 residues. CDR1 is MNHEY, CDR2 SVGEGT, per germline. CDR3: CASTDFVAYEQYF. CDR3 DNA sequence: TGTGCCAGCACCGATTTTGTTGCTTACGAGCAGTACTTC.

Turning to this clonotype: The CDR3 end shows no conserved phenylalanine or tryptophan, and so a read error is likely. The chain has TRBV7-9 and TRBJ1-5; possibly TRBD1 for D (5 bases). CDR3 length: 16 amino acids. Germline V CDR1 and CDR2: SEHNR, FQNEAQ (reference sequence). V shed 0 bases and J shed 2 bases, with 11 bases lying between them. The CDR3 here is CASSLAGGIGNQPQHY. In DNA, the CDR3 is TGTGCCAGCAGCTTAGCCGGGGGTATAGGCAATCAGCCCCAGCATTAT.